Listed here is a single T cell receptor (beta chain). The source of the sample is a study of blood T cell repertoires in COVID-19. Overall study context: Samples came from the United States, Italy and Spain, spanning acute and convalescent COVID-19.

V shed 3 bases, J shed 3 bases, and the junction held 4 bases outside the gene matches. The CDR3 contains 13 residues. Germline V lookup: CDR1 GTSNPN, CDR2 SVGIG (reference sequence). Per the original data handling: Counts of nucleated cells, estimated from reference gene primer amplification, were obtained. Profiling relied on immunoSEQ multiplex PCR, and the TCRdb table lists in-frame clones only, not all of them. Clone size and the V and J calls come from that table; the DNA yielded D and trimming. The sample includes under 100,000 clones, about 85% of them seen just once. This sequence joins TRBV30 and TRBJ2-5, with 7 bases identical to TRBD2. The clonotype was recovered from an older man with active or convalescent COVID-19. Sequencing was carried out using peripheral blood. The CDR3 spells CAWSRGREETQYF. In DNA, the CDR3 is TGTGCCTGGAGCAGAGGGAGGGAAGAGACCCAGTACTTC.